Listed below are T cell receptor beta chains from one sample, sequenced in a study of cytotoxic CD8 clonotypes in ibrutinib-treated CLL. Libraries were prepared by immunoSEQ multiplex PCR; TCRdb keeps only in-frame clonotypes and omits some of them. This table has 50,000 to 70,000 clones, 50% to 65% appearing once. Sequencing was performed on PBMCs, taken at disease progression, from a patient treated with ibrutinib. The receptors originated from a human donor with chronic lymphocytic leukemia. Both conserved end residues are part of each CDR3. The D gene is left open where the match is weak.

CDR3 protein: CASSRGTAEEQYF; D gene: NA; J gene: TRBJ2-7; V gene: TRBV5-1; CDR3 length: 13
CDR3 protein: CASTADRQTEKLFF; D gene: TRBD1; J gene: TRBJ1-4; V gene: TRBV6-5; CDR3 length: 14
CDR3 protein: CASIPMGVYGYTF; D gene: NA; J gene: TRBJ1-2; V gene: TRBV6-1; CDR3 length: 13
CDR3 protein: CASSYMGSYNSPLHF; D gene: NA; J gene: TRBJ1-6; V gene: TRBV6-5; CDR3 length: 15
CDR3 protein: CASSPPWDRSNGYTF; D gene: TRBD1; J gene: TRBJ1-2; V gene: TRBV6-5; CDR3 length: 15
CDR3 protein: CASSFTAPDTQYF; D gene: NA; J gene: TRBJ2-3; V gene: TRBV5-1; CDR3 length: 13
CDR3 protein: CASSQGTGRNTIYF; D gene: TRBD1; J gene: TRBJ1-3; V gene: TRBV14; CDR3 length: 14
CDR3 protein: CASSVAWGYYNEQFF; D gene: NA; J gene: TRBJ2-1; V gene: TRBV9; CDR3 length: 15
CDR3 protein: CASSRGKDYEQYF; D gene: NA; J gene: TRBJ2-7; V gene: TRBV7-8; CDR3 length: 13
CDR3 protein: CASSLQTSGITYEQYF; D gene: TRBD2; J gene: TRBJ2-7; V gene: TRBV6-5; CDR3 length: 16
CDR3 protein: CASSRSGASDEQYF; D gene: NA; J gene: TRBJ2-7; V gene: TRBV7-9; CDR3 length: 14
CDR3 protein: CSVAPDSNQPQHF; D gene: NA; J gene: TRBJ1-5; V gene: TRBV29-1; CDR3 length: 13
CDR3 protein: CASSQESWSGSIYEQYF; D gene: TRBD2; J gene: TRBJ2-7; V gene: TRBV14; CDR3 length: 17
CDR3 protein: CASSGRTGADTQYF; D gene: TRBD1; J gene: TRBJ2-3; V gene: TRBV7-2; CDR3 length: 14
CDR3 protein: CASSPRQDGYTF; D gene: NA; J gene: TRBJ1-2; V gene: TRBV7-9; CDR3 length: 12
CDR3 protein: CASSPTYGDTQYF; D gene: NA; J gene: TRBJ2-3; V gene: TRBV7-3; CDR3 length: 13
CDR3 protein: CASSKGAQNTEAFF; D gene: NA; J gene: TRBJ1-1; V gene: TRBV6-5; CDR3 length: 14
CDR3 protein: CASSFRTGGTEAFF; D gene: TRBD1; J gene: TRBJ1-1; V gene: TRBV7-2; CDR3 length: 14
CDR3 protein: CAWSLGTTGTTQYF; D gene: NA; J gene: TRBJ2-5; V gene: TRBV30; CDR3 length: 14
CDR3 protein: CASMPGGVYTEAFF; D gene: TRBD1; J gene: TRBJ1-1; V gene: TRBV6-1; CDR3 length: 14
CDR3 protein: CASSLATGGVWGYTF; D gene: TRBD1; J gene: TRBJ1-2; V gene: TRBV7-2; CDR3 length: 15